These 24 T cell receptor beta chains were sequenced from one sample in a study of blood T cells in healthy people across ages. Primers used in a second PCR of roughly 7 to 12 cycles were a sample-barcoded 5' primer and a J-beta primer mix. Via MiXCR, TCRdb re-called the 5' RACE reads, giving one row per CDR3 protein. In the table there are more than 800,000 distinct CDR3 sequences, under 35% of which are singletons. Input material: blood. Receptor source: a woman aged 80 or over in good health.

This clonotype turned up a few times. The V gene is TRBV12-3 or TRBV12-4, the J gene TRBJ1-3, with 9 bases aligning to TRBD1. With 5 bases clipped from V and 1 base from J, the junction kept 3 bases outside the gene matches. The CDR3 has 15 residues. The DNA of the CDR3 is TGTGCCAGCAGTCCCGACAGGGGGTCTGGAAACACCATATATTTT. Its translation is CASSPDRGSGNTIYF.

The chain has TRBV5-1 and TRBJ2-1; 9 nucleotides agree with TRBD2. The CDR3 is 19 amino acids. Germline CDR1 SGHRS, CDR2 YFSETQ. J was trimmed by 0 bases and V by 2 bases; bases with no gene match: 12. The CDR3 DNA sequence: TGCGCCAGCAGCTTTTCCCGTCTAGCGGGGACCGTCTCCTACAATGAGCAGTTCTTC. Amino acid sequence: CASSFSRLAGTVSYNEQFF.

For this clonotype: A much larger clonotype is one base distant, so this may be a read error. The CDR3: CAISEFRGNNYGYTF. Written as DNA, the CDR3 is TGTGCCATCAGTGAGTTTCGGGGAAATAACTATGGCTACACCTTC. The V call is TRBV10-3, the J call TRBJ1-2; D is uncertain. CDR3 length equals 15 residues. V was trimmed by 1 base and J by 1 base, leaving 10 bases between them. Germline-derived CDR1 and CDR2 are ENHRY and SYGVKD.

There are many counts of this clonotype. The V call is TRBV4-3, the J call TRBJ2-3, with D possibly being TRBD1 (6 bases). Germline assignment: CDR1 LGHNA and CDR2 YSLEER. The CDR3 is made up of 15 amino acids. V was trimmed by 1 base and J by 2 bases, leaving 10 bases between them. This CDR3 is CASSQVTGTTDTQYF. CDR3 DNA sequence: TGCGCCAGCAGCCAAGTTACAGGGACCACAGATACGCAGTATTTT.

This clonotype was picked up a small number of times. The chain recombines TRBV7-9 with TRBJ2-7, with D perhaps assigned TRBD1 or TRBD2 (5 bases each). The CDR3 length is 16 residues. The V gene lost 5 bases and the J gene lost 3 bases, with 20 bases spanning the gap. In germline, CDR1 is SEHNR, CDR2 FQNEAQ (reference sequence). This CDR3 reads CASSPLPRGENYEQYF. The CDR3 bases are TGTGCCAGCAGCCCTCTACCTCGGGGCGAAAACTACGAGCAGTACTTC.

In the case of this clonotype: A much larger clone differs by one base, so this may be a read error. The genes are TRBV6-2 or TRBV6-3 and TRBJ2-7; D perhaps matches TRBD2 (5 bases). The CDR3 is 12 residues long. Germline CDR1 is MNHEY and CDR2 is SVGEGT. Trimming shortened V by 4 bases and J by 9 bases, and 13 bases separated the two germline ends. CDR3 region: CASSSRGESQYF. The CDR3 DNA reads as TGTGCCAGCAGTTCCCGTGGGGAGTCGCAGTACTTC.

This clonotype was found many times. The V and J genes are TRBV4-3 and TRBJ1-2; 7 nucleotides line up with TRBD1. V was pared by 1 base and J by 8 bases, with 13 bases of the junction left unmatched. The length of the CDR3 is 16 residues. In germline, CDR1 is LGHNA, CDR2 YSLEER. The CDR3 loop is CASSQGYRDSQIGYTF. In DNA form, the CDR3 reads TGCGCCAGCAGCCAAGGATATAGGGACAGCCAAATCGGCTACACCTTC.

This clonotype was observed many times. CDR3 sequence reads: CSASPTHGGLGYTF. The CDR3 nucleotides are TGCAGTGCTAGTCCGACACACGGAGGTTTAGGCTACACCTTC. The chain joins TRBV20-1 to TRBJ1-2; D uncertain. CDR1 is DFQATT, CDR2 SNEGSKA, per germline (reference sequence). V was clipped by 3 bases and J by 8 bases, with 19 bases between them. The CDR3 loop spans 14 amino acids.

The genes are TRBV7-2 and TRBJ1-6; D gene unclear. The germline gives CDR1 SGHTA, CDR2 FQGNSA. CDR3 length: 16 residues. Deletions cut 3 bases from V and 0 bases from J, with 9 bases between. In DNA form, the CDR3 reads TGTGCCAGCAGCTTCGACTTGAGCTCCTATAATTCACCCCTCCACTTT. It is translated as CASSFDLSSYNSPLHF.

To note about this clonotype: This may be a read error, as it is one base from a much larger clone. This sequence joins TRBV2 and TRBJ2-1, with a possible D match to TRBD2 (5 bases). This CDR3 is 12 amino acids long. Germline-derived CDR1 and CDR2 are SNHLY and FYNNEI. This chain's CDR3 is CAGSAQEVEQFF. CDR3 DNA: TGTGCCGGCAGTGCGCAGGAGGTTGAGCAGTTCTTC.

This clonotype showed up just a few times. V usage is TRBV28 and J usage is TRBJ2-7; D remains ambiguous. Trimming took off 5 bases at V and 7 bases at J, with 18 bases between the two ends. CDR3 size: 14 residues. CDR1 is MDHEN, CDR2 SYDVKM, per germline. The CDR3 spells CASSPRTVAGEQYF. CDR3 nucleotides: TGTGCCAGCAGTCCAAGGACGGTCGCCGGGGAGCAGTACTTC.

This CDR3 is CASSTTGAASPLHF. In nucleotides, the CDR3 is TGTGCCAGTAGTACAACAGGGGCGGCTTCACCCCTCCACTTT. The gene calls are TRBV19 and TRBJ1-6; 7 bases line up with TRBD1. Germline assignment: CDR1 LNHDA and CDR2 SQIVND (reference sequence). The trim removed 4 bases at V and 9 bases at J, leaving 6 bases unmatched. The CDR3 sequence is 14 residues long.

As regards this clonotype: This may stem from a read error, because a much larger clone lies one nucleotide away. The V call is TRBV7-2, the J call TRBJ2-7, with 7 bases matching TRBD1. This CDR3 has 15 residues. The V gene's germline CDR1 is SGHTA and CDR2 FQGNSA. The chain's CDR3 is CVSSPQGTTLYEQYF. CDR3 nucleotide sequence: TGTGTCAGCAGTCCACAGGGGACGACTTTATACGAGCAGTACTTC. Variable domain in full (rest from reference TRBV7-2 and TRBJ2-7): GAGVSQSPSNKVTEKGKDVELRCDPISGHTALYWYRQSLGQGLEFLIYFQGNSAPDKSGLPSDRFSAERTGGSVSTLTIQRTQQEDSAVYLCVSSPQGTTLYEQYFGPGTRLTVT.

This chain links TRBV7-9 with TRBJ1-1; TRBD1 agrees at 7 bases. With 4 bases clipped from V and 4 bases from J, the junction kept 6 bases outside the gene matches. Germline values: CDR1 SEHNR, CDR2 FQNEAQ (reference sequence). CDR3 length: 14 amino acids. The DNA for the CDR3 is TGTGCCAGCAGCTCCCAATCAGGGGGCACTGAAGCTTTCTTT. Translating it yields CASSSQSGGTEAFF. The complete variable domain, with remaining parts taken from reference TRBV7-9 and TRBJ1-1, reads DTGVSQNPRHKITKRGQNVTFRCDPISEHNRLYWYRQTLGQGPEFLTYFQNEAQLEKSRLLSDRFSAERPKGSFSTLEIQRTEQGDSAMYLCASSSQSGGTEAFFGQGTRLTVV.

A word on this clonotype: This could be a read error, since a much larger clone is one nucleotide away. This chain joins TRBV10-3 and TRBJ1-4; TRBD1 matches at 7 bases. The CDR3 is made up of 14 amino acids. Germline CDR1 and CDR2: ENHRY and SYGVKD. For the CDR3, the DNA is TGTGCCATCAGCAGGGGGGGGGCATATGAAAAACCGTTTTTT. It is translated as CAISRGGAYEKPFF.

This chain connects TRBV10-3 to TRBJ2-1, with 9 bases identical to TRBD2. The J call is doubtful: the DNA matches TRBJ2-7 better. Per the germline V gene, CDR1 is ENHRY and CDR2 is SYGVKD. The CDR3 sequence is 15 residues long. This chain's CDR3 is CAIRSPSGANNEQYF. The CDR3, as DNA: TGTGCCATCAGGAGCCCTAGCGGGGCTAACAATGAGCAGTACTTC.

This clonotype was recorded many times. The chain joins TRBV6-2 or TRBV6-3 to TRBJ2-5, with D hard to call. The CDR3 length is 14 residues. V lost 6 bases, J lost 4 bases, and 15 bases lay in between. Germline loops: CDR1 MNHEY, CDR2 SVGEGT. The CDR3 loop is CASRTSQAGETQYF. The CDR3 DNA is TGTGCCAGCAGGACCTCTCAGGCCGGAGAGACCCAGTACTTC.

This clonotype was detected ten times or more. The rearrangement links TRBV18 to TRBJ2-3, with D hard to call. With 3 bases removed from V and 0 bases from J, the gap between germline ends came to 4 bases. The CDR3 sequence is 13 residues long. CDR1 is KGHSH and CDR2 is LQKENI in the germline V gene. The CDR3 DNA sequence: TGTGCCAGCTCACCTCAGAGCACAGATACGCAGTATTTT. Protein sequence: CASSPQSTDTQYF.

This clonotype came up many times. The CDR3 DNA is TGTGCCAGCAGCAAAACCCCCCAGGGGCTCAGGACAGATACGCAGTATTTT. Amino acids: CASSKTPQGLRTDTQYF. The V call is TRBV7-2, the J call TRBJ2-3, with D possibly matching TRBD1 (6 bases). Germline CDR1 reads SGHTA; CDR2 reads FQGNSA. The CDR3 sequence is 17 residues long. Trimming stripped 5 bases from V and 3 bases from J, with 21 bases between.

This clonotype was seen ten or more times. This chain uses TRBV6-2 or TRBV6-3 with TRBJ2-5; D gene uncertain. V was clipped by 0 bases and J by 5 bases, with 10 bases between them. The V gene's germline CDR1 is MNHEY and CDR2 SVGEGT. The CDR3 is 14 amino acids. CDR3 protein: CASSYSMVRETQYF. The CDR3 DNA reads as TGTGCCAGCAGTTACTCAATGGTCCGGGAGACCCAGTACTTC.

Details on this clonotype: A much larger clone is a single base away; this may be a read error. This chain's CDR3 is CASSLALGAEQYF. As DNA, the CDR3 is TGTGCCAGCAGCTTAGCTCTTGGCGCGGAGCAGTACTTC. The rearrangement links TRBV7-9 to TRBJ2-7; D is uncertain. Germline lookup yields CDR1 SEHNR and CDR2 FQNEAQ (reference sequence). CDR3 length: 13 amino acids. The V gene lost 0 bases and the J gene lost 7 bases, with 10 bases spanning the gap.

There are many counts of this clonotype. The genes are TRBV5-5 and TRBJ2-1; D gene ambiguous. In germline, CDR1 is SGHKS, CDR2 YYEKEE (reference sequence). V lost 4 bases to trimming and J lost 7 bases, with 18 bases between them. This CDR3 has 15 residues. For the CDR3, the DNA is TGTGCCAGCAGCAGATCGCCCCCTGGGCTGAATGAGCAGTTCTTC. It is translated as CASSRSPPGLNEQFF.

The V call is TRBV20-1, the J call TRBJ2-1, with unresolved D. V shed 3 bases and J shed 0 bases, with 15 bases lying between them. This CDR3 has 16 amino acids. Germline V gene lookup returns CDR1 DFQATT and CDR2 SNEGSKA (reference sequence). CDR3 sequence: CSARVGGSSSYNEQFF. The CDR3 DNA sequence: TGCAGTGCTAGGGTTGGCGGATCAAGCTCCTACAATGAGCAGTTCTTC.

The sample holds many counts of this clonotype. CDR3: CAIRPTGVNQPQHF. CDR3 DNA sequence: TGTGCCATCAGGCCGACAGGGGTCAATCAGCCCCAGCATTTT. The gene calls are TRBV10-3 and TRBJ1-5; 8 bases map to TRBD1. This CDR3 contains 14 residues. Germline lookup yields CDR1 ENHRY and CDR2 SYGVKD. V lost 6 bases, J lost 3 bases, and 4 bases stayed unmatched.